These 5 T cell receptor beta chains came from one sample sequenced in a study of blood T cell repertoires in COVID-19. Profiling relied on immunoSEQ multiplex PCR, and the TCRdb table lists in-frame clones only, not all of them. The table shows approximately 60,000 clones, with 75% to 90% occurring only once. Sequencing was done on a sample of peripheral blood. The source of these receptors is a man older than 75 with acute or convalescent COVID-19.

CDR3 amino acids: CASRFTGTGNSPLHF. The DNA of the CDR3 is TGTGCCAGCAGATTCACCGGGACAGGGAATTCACCCCTCCACTTT. The gene calls are TRBV5-8 and TRBJ1-6; 9 bases map to TRBD1. This CDR3 has 15 amino acids. V was clipped by 5 bases and J by 7 bases; unmatched bases: 7. Germline CDR1 SGHTS, CDR2 YDEGEE.

V usage is TRBV19 and J usage is TRBJ1-2; 12 bases map to TRBD1. The germline gives CDR1 LNHDA, CDR2 SQIVND (reference sequence). Germline trimming cut 5 bases from V and 4 bases from J; bases unmatched to any gene: 14. The CDR3 runs 18 residues. This CDR3 is CASSPLSGTGGPSYGYTF. The DNA of the CDR3 is TGTGCCAGTAGTCCCCTCTCCGGGACAGGGGGCCCTAGCTATGGCTACACCTTC.

The gene calls are TRBV24-1 and TRBJ1-5; D not certain. Germline V gene data show CDR1 as KGHDR and CDR2 as SFDVKD. The length of the CDR3 is 13 residues. V lost 3 bases and J 7 bases, leaving 9 bases between the germline ends. The CDR3 DNA follows: TGTGCCACCAGTGATGGTGGGGAGCAGCCCCAGCATTTT. Protein: CATSDGGEQPQHF.

This chain uses TRBV27 with TRBJ1-4; D call uncertain. CDR1 MNHEY and CDR2 SMNVEV come from the germline V gene (reference sequence). CDR3 length: 13 residues. Trimming removed 5 bases from V and 7 bases from J, with 11 bases in between. The CDR3 reads CASSPLGSEKLFF. The CDR3 DNA reads TGTGCCAGCAGTCCCCTGGGCAGTGAAAAACTGTTTTTT.

The chain links TRBV6-5 to TRBJ1-1; no clear D gene. Trimming cost V 0 bases and J 1 base, with 9 bases left between them. This CDR3 spans 15 amino acids. CDR1 MNHEY and CDR2 SVGAGI come from the germline V gene. CDR3 coding DNA: TGTGCCAGCAGTTACTCTTCCAGGTCGAACACTGAAGCTTTCTTT. Translating it yields CASSYSSRSNTEAFF.